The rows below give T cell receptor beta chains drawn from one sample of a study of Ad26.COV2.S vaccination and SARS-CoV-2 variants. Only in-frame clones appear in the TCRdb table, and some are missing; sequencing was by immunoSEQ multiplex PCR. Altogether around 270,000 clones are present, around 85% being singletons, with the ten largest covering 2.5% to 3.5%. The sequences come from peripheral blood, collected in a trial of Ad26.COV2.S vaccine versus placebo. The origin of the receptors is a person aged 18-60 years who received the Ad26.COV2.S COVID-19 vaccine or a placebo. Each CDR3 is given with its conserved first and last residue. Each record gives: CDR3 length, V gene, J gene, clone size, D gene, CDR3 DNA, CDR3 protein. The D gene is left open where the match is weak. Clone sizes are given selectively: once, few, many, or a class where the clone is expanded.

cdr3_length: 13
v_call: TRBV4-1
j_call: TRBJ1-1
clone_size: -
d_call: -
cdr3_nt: TGCGCCAGCAGCCAAGGGGAGAACACTGAAGCTTTCTTT
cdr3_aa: CASSQGENTEAFF

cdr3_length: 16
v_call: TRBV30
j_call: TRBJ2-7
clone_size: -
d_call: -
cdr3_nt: TGTGCCTGGAGTGGGTTCGGGGGGCCAAGCTCCTACGAGCAGTACTTC
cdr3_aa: CAWSGFGGPSSYEQYF

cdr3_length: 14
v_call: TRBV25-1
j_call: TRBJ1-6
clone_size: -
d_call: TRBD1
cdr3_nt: TGTGCCAGCAGTGTACGGGACAGTAGTTCACCCCTCCACTTT
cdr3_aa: CASSVRDSSSPLHF

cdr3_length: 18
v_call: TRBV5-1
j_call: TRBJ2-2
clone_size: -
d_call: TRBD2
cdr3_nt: TGCGCCAGCAGCCCACCGGGACTAGCGGGGTCGCACACCGGGGAGCTGTTTTTT
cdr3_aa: CASSPPGLAGSHTGELFF

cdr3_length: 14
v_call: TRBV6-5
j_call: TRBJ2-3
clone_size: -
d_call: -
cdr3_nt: TGTGCCAGCAGGAGCGGACCAAGCACAGATACGCAGTATTTT
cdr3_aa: CASRSGPSTDTQYF

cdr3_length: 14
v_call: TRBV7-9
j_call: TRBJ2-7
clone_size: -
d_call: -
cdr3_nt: TGTGCCAGCAGCTTCCCGACTAGCTCCTACGAGCAGTACTTC
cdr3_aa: CASSFPTSSYEQYF

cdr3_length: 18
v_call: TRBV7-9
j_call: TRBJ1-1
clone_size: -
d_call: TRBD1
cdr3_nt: TGTGCCAGCAGCTTATACACAGGGGGCATGGGTTCGGACACTGAAGCTTTCTTT
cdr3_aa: CASSLYTGGMGSDTEAFF

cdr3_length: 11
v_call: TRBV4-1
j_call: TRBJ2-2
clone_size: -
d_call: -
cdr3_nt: TGCGCCAGCAGCCAAGCCGGGGAGCTGTTTTTT
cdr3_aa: CASSQAGELFF

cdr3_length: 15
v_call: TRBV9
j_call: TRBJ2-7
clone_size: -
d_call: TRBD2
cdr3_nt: TGTGCCAGCAGCGCTAGCGGGGCCATCTCCTACGAGCAGTACTTC
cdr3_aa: CASSASGAISYEQYF

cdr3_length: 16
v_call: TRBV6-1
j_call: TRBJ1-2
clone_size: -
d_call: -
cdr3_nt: TGTGCCAGCAGTGAATCCCCGGGACTTTTCTTCTATGGCTACACCTTC
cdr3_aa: CASSESPGLFFYGYTF

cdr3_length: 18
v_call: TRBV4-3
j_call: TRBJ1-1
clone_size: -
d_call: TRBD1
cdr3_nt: TGCGCCAGCAGCGACCTACGCGGGACAGGGGGCCGGAACACTGAAGCTTTCTTT
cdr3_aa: CASSDLRGTGGRNTEAFF

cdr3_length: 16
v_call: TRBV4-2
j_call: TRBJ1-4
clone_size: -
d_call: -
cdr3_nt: TGTGCCAGCAGCCAAGGCGGAGTTGCAACTAATGAAAAACTGTTTTTT
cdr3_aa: CASSQGGVATNEKLFF

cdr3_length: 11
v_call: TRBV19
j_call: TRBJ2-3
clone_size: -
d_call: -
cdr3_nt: TGTGCCAGTAGTATGCGGGATACGCAGTATTTT
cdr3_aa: CASSMRDTQYF

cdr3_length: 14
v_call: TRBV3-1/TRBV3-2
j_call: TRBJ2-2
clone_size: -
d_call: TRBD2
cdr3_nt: TGTGCCAGCAGCCAAGGACTAGCGGGGGGAGAGCTGTTTTTT
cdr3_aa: CASSQGLAGGELFF

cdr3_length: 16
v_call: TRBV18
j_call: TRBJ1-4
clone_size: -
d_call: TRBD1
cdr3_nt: TGTGCCAGCTCACCAAGGACAGGTTCTAAAGTTGAAAAACTGTTTTTT
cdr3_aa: CASSPRTGSKVEKLFF

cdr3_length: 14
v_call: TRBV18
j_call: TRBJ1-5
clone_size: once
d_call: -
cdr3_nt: TGTGCCAGCTCACCGCAGTATAGCAATCAGCCCCAGCATTTT
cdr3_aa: CASSPQYSNQPQHF

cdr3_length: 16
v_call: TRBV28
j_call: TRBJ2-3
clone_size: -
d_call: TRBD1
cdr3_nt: TGTGCCAGCGGGACGGTTGTCAGCTCAGGGGGCGATACGCAGTATTTT
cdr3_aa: CASGTVVSSGGDTQYF

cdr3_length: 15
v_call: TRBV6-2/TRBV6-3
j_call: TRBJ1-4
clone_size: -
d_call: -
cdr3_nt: TGTGCCAGCAGTCCGCGGACGGGACGGGATGAAAAACTGTTTTTT
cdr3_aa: CASSPRTGRDEKLFF

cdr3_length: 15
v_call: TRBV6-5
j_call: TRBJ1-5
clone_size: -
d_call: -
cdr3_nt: TGTGCCAGCACCCCCAGCCAGTTTAGCAATCAGCCCCAGCATTTT
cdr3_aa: CASTPSQFSNQPQHF

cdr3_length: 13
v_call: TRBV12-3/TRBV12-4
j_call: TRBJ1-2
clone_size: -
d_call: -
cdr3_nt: TGTGCCAGCAGTCTGGGCGAGGGCGGTGGCTACACCTTC
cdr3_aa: CASSLGEGGGYTF

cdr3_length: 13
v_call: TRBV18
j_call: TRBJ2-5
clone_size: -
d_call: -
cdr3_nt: TGTGCCAGCTCACCGTTGACTCGGGAGACCCAGTACTTC
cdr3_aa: CASSPLTRETQYF

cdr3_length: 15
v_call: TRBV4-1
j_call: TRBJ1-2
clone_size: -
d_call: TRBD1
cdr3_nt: TGCGCCAGCAGCCAAGGGACAGGGGGGGGCTATGGCTACACCTTC
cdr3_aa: CASSQGTGGGYGYTF

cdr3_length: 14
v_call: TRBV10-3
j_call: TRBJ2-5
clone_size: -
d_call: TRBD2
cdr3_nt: TGTGCCATCAGTCCAACGGGGGGGTCGGAGACCCAGTACTTC
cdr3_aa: CAISPTGGSETQYF

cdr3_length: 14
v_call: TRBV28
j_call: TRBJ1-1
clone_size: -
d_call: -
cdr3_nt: TGTGCCAGCAGTTTCCCAAGCCGGAACACTGAAGCTTTCTTT
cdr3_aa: CASSFPSRNTEAFF

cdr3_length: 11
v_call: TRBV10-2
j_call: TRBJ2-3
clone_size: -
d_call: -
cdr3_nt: TGCGCCAGCAGGATATTAGATACGCAGTATTTT
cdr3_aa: CASRILDTQYF

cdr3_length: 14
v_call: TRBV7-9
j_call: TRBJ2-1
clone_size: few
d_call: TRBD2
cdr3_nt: TGTGCCAGCAGGTCCCGGGAGGCCTACAATGAGCAGTTCTTC
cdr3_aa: CASRSREAYNEQFF

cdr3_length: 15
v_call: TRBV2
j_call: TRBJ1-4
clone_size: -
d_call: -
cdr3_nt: TGTGCCAGCAGCGCCTCGAGGAAAAGTAATGAAAAACTGTTTTTT
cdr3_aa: CASSASRKSNEKLFF

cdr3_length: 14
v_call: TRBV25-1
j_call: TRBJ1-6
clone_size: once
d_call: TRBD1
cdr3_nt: TGTGCCAGCAGATCTGACAGGGGGAATTCACCCCTCCACTTT
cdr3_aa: CASRSDRGNSPLHF

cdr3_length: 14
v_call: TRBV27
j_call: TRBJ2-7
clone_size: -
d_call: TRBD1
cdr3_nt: TGTGCCAGCAGTTTATTCAGGGGGCGATACGAGCAGTACTTC
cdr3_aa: CASSLFRGRYEQYF